What follows are 21 T cell receptor beta chains derived from one specimen sequenced in a study of cytomegalovirus exposure and HLA in healthy donors. PCR used 60 Vbeta primers and 13 Jbeta primers. The data were produced by immunoSEQ multiplex PCR, yet TCRdb's version contains in-frame clones alone and is incomplete. The table has about 130,000 clones, 84% seen once. Material: PBMCs. Receptors originate from a woman younger than 35 in good health and CMV-seropositive.

This clone was seen only a few times. The rearrangement uses TRBV5-4 and TRBJ2-2, with 9 bases fitting TRBD1. Trimming took 4 bases from V and 1 from J; bases not matched to a gene: 5. The CDR3 sequence is 16 residues long. CDR1 is SGHNT, CDR2 YYREEE, per germline (reference sequence). The CDR3 region has the DNA TGTGCCAGCAGCCCGCGGACAGGGGAGAACACCGGGGAGCTGTTTTTT. Protein sequence: CASSPRTGENTGELFF.

This clone has a single count. The chain joins TRBV2 to TRBJ2-7, with TRBD2 as a possible D gene (6 bases). Germline CDR1 is SNHLY and CDR2 is FYNNEI. This CDR3 is built from 12 residues. Trimming removed 8 bases from V and 3 bases from J, with 11 bases in between. CDR3 sequence: CASLGRHYEQYF. Written as DNA, the CDR3 is TGTGCCAGCTTGGGGAGGCACTACGAGCAGTACTTC.

The table lists this clone with a count of one. V and J are TRBV5-1 and TRBJ2-2; 10 nucleotides match TRBD1. From germline, CDR1 is SGHRS and CDR2 YFSETQ. The junction had 4 bases not matched to a gene; V was cut back by 4 bases and J by 1 base. CDR3 length: 16 residues. The CDR3 spells CASSGGQGENTGELFF. CDR3 in DNA: TGCGCCAGCAGCGGAGGACAGGGGGAGAACACCGGGGAGCTGTTTTTT. The entire variable domain, with the rest obtained from reference TRBV5-1 and TRBJ2-2, is as follows: KAGVTQTPRYLIKTRGQQVTLSCSPISGHRSVSWYQQTPGQGLQFLFEYFSETQRNKGNFPGRFSGRQFSNSRSEMNVSTLELGDSALYLCASSGGQGENTGELFFGEGSRLTVL.

The chain has TRBV9 and TRBJ2-2; 9 positions agree with TRBD2. The germline CDR1 and CDR2 sequences are SGDLS and YYNGEE. With V trimmed by 0 bases and J by 3 bases, 6 bases remained unmatched. The CDR3 consists of 17 residues. The CDR3 reads CASSVGAGGWDTGELFF. The CDR3 DNA is TGTGCCAGCAGCGTAGGAGCGGGGGGTTGGGACACCGGGGAGCTGTTTTTT.

On this clone: Sequence at one end of the junction differs from germline and may be a read error. V usage is TRBV7-7 and J usage is TRBJ2-5; the D is unclear. Germline V gene lookup returns CDR1 SSHAT and CDR2 FNYEAQ (reference sequence). This CDR3 spans 11 amino acids. The CDR3 spells CASSPSETQYF. The CDR3 nucleotides read TGTGCTAGCAGCCCCTCGGAGACCCAGTACTTC.

This chain links TRBV5-6 with TRBJ2-7; weak D call: TRBD2 (5 bases). CDR1 and CDR2 from the germline V gene are SGHDT and YYEEEE. The CDR3 totals 16 residues. Trimming took 2 bases from V and 2 from J, leaving 17 bases between them. The CDR3 nucleotides are TGTGCCAGCAGCTTTAGAGGGTCATCAATCCCCTACGAGCAGTACTTC. Translation: CASSFRGSSIPYEQYF.

The chain employs TRBV5-6 and TRBJ2-1, with D possibly being TRBD2 (7 bases). Deletions cut 0 bases from V and 11 bases from J, with 9 bases between. This CDR3 region has 12 residues. CDR1 is SGHDT and CDR2 is YYEEEE in the germline V gene. The CDR3 DNA is TGTGCCAGCAGCTTGGGGGGGGGCCAGCAGTTCTTC. The encoded protein is CASSLGGGQQFF. Full variable domain (remainder filled in from reference TRBV5-6 and TRBJ2-1): DAGVTQSPTHLIKTRGQQVTLRCSPKSGHDTVSWYQQALGQGPQFIFQYYEEEERQRGNFPDRFSGHQFPNYSSELNVNALLLGDSALYLCASSLGGGQQFFGPGTRLTVL.

The genes are TRBV19 and TRBJ2-7; a weak D match, TRBD1 (6 bases). Trimming stripped 0 bases from V and 3 bases from J, with 9 bases between. There are 14 residues in the CDR3. The germline CDR1 and CDR2 sequences are LNHDA and SQIVND (reference sequence). CDR3 sequence reads: CASSIEDSFYEQYF. DNA for the CDR3: TGTGCCAGTAGTATAGAGGACAGCTTCTACGAGCAGTACTTC.

The V gene is TRBV18, the J gene TRBJ2-7; TRBD1 is a possible D gene (6 bases). V was clipped by 3 bases and J by 0 bases, with 9 bases between them. CDR3 size: 14 residues. The germline CDR1 and CDR2 sequences are KGHSH and LQKENI. The CDR3 loop is CASSPSDSSYEQYF. CDR3 in DNA: TGTGCCAGCTCACCTTCGGACAGCTCCTACGAGCAGTACTTC.

With respect to this clone: Different DNA sequences within this sample yield the same CDR3. This chain uses TRBV29-1 with TRBJ1-2, with TRBD1 as a possible D gene (6 bases). Deletions cut 7 bases from V and 2 bases from J, with 8 bases between. Per germline, CDR1 SQVTM and CDR2 ANQGSEA. CDR3 length: 11 amino acids. The CDR3 DNA reads TGCAGCGCCGGACAGAACTATGGCTACACCTTC. Translating gives CSAGQNYGYTF.

The J gene is TRBJ2-1, the V gene TRBV30, with D perhaps matching TRBD2 (6 bases). Between the trimmed V and J ends, which lost 5 bases and 9 bases, there was a span of 8 bases. The CDR3 loop spans 10 amino acids. From germline, CDR1 is GTSNPN and CDR2 SVGIG (reference sequence). The CDR3 nucleotides are TGTGCCTGGGGGACTTTTGAGCAGTTCTTC. Protein: CAWGTFEQFF. Combining the CDR3 with reference TRBV30 and TRBJ2-1 gives the whole variable domain SQTIHQWPATLVQPVGSPLSLECTVEGTSNPNLYWYRQAAGRGLQLLFYSVGIGQISSEVPQNLSASRPQDRQFILSSKKLLLSDSGFYLCAWGTFEQFFGPGTRLTVL.

The chain has TRBV14 and TRBJ1-2, with TRBD1 as a possible D gene (6 bases). Germline V gene lookup returns CDR1 SGHDN and CDR2 FVKESK. The CDR3 consists of 15 residues. V lost 0 bases and J 11 bases, leaving 19 bases between the germline ends. CDR3 nucleotide sequence: TGTGCCAGCAGCCAAGACGAGCAGGGGCTTGTAGAGTACACCTTC. This gives the protein CASSQDEQGLVEYTF.

V gene TRBV27 combines with J gene TRBJ2-1; D is perhaps TRBD2 (6 bases). The germline V gene encodes CDR1 MNHEY and CDR2 SMNVEV (reference sequence). With 4 bases removed from V and 1 base from J, the gap between germline ends came to 11 bases. The CDR3 totals 15 residues. CDR3 sequence reads: CASSSGTSSYNEQFF. The CDR3 coding sequence is TGTGCCAGCAGTTCCGGGACTTCATCCTACAATGAGCAGTTCTTC.

The V gene is TRBV5-4, the J gene TRBJ2-3; D call uncertain. Germline V lookup: CDR1 SGHNT, CDR2 YYREEE (reference sequence). This CDR3 contains 12 residues. The ends were cut back, 2 bases at V and 5 bases at J, with 6 bases in the middle. CDR3 region: CASSLSGDTQYF. The CDR3 bases are TGTGCCAGCAGCTTATCGGGAGATACGCAGTATTTT.

The genes are TRBV6-1 and TRBJ1-1; 11 bases align to TRBD1. The CDR3 is 15 amino acids. Germline CDR1 reads MNHNS; CDR2 reads SASEGT. After removal of 0 bases from V and 4 bases from J, the junction contained 1 base not matched to a gene. CDR3 nucleotide sequence: TGTGCCAGCAGTGAAGCCGGGACAGGGGGCACTGAAGCTTTCTTT. It specifies CASSEAGTGGTEAFF.

The V call is TRBV6-1, the J call TRBJ1-2, with 11 bases that match TRBD1. The CDR3 extends over 13 amino acids. CDR1 is MNHNS and CDR2 is SASEGT in the germline V gene. Germline trimming cut 4 bases from V and 6 bases from J; bases unmatched to any gene: 1. CDR3 DNA: TGTGCCAGCAGTGGGGACAGGGGGGATGGCTACACCTTC. Residues: CASSGDRGDGYTF.

The chain carries TRBV7-8 and TRBJ2-7, with 7 bases matching TRBD1. Germline values: CDR1 SGHVS, CDR2 FQNEAQ. CDR3 size: 15 residues. Trimming at V came to 5 bases and at J to 2 bases, leaving 9 bases not matched to a gene. The CDR3 DNA follows: TGTGCCAGCAGCCTAGACCAAACAGGGGCCTACGAGCAGTACTTC. Its protein is CASSLDQTGAYEQYF.

V gene TRBV10-3 combines with J gene TRBJ2-1; 11 nucleotides line up with TRBD2. Losses at the gene ends were 9 bases for V and 8 bases for J; bases not matched to a gene: 18. CDR3 length equals 17 residues. The germline CDR1 and CDR2 sequences are ENHRY and SYGVKD. The CDR3 sequence is CAIGSPLAGGPTYEQFF. As DNA, the CDR3 is TGTGCCATAGGATCCCCCCTAGCGGGGGGACCTACCTATGAGCAGTTCTTC.

The J gene is TRBJ2-1, the V gene TRBV4-1; D is uncertain. The CDR3 contains 15 residues. V lost 0 bases and J lost 2, with 8 bases in between. Germline V lookup: CDR1 MGHRA, CDR2 YSYEKL. The CDR3 DNA reads TGCGCCAGCAGCCAAGATGACGGAGCCTACAATGAGCAGTTCTTC. As protein: CASSQDDGAYNEQFF.

The V call is TRBV7-6, the J call TRBJ2-2; 9 bases are a match to TRBD2. J lost 1 base, V lost 5 bases, and 5 bases had no gene match. Looked up from germline, CDR1 is SGHVS and CDR2 is FNYEAQ. CDR3 length: 16 residues. Here the CDR3 DNA reads TGTGCCAGCAGCGCACAAGCGGGGGGGAACACCGGGGAGCTGTTTTTT. This sequence encodes CASSAQAGGNTGELFF.

The rearrangement uses TRBV28 and TRBJ1-1, with 7 bases fitting TRBD1. The CDR3 sequence is 15 residues long. Trimming removed 6 bases from V and 0 bases from J; junction bases left unmatched: 7. Germline V lookup: CDR1 MDHEN, CDR2 SYDVKM. CDR3: CASRATGAMNTEAFF. DNA of the CDR3: TGTGCCAGCAGGGCTACAGGGGCGATGAACACTGAAGCTTTCTTT.